A single sample gave rise to the 22 T cell receptor beta chains below, sequenced in a study of T cells after yellow fever vaccination (dated by TCRdb to between 2019 and 2020). The sample's treatment or condition label, decoded: live attenuated yellow fever vaccine strain. Preparation of the library involved 5' RACE. The instrument was an Illumina HiSeq 2500. TCRdb's own reprocessing of the public reads used fastp at Q25 and MiXCR and kept productive beta chains. Rows with one shared CDR3 protein collapse into an entry with the most common genes and DNA. This sample has 450,000 to 550,000 distinct CDR3 sequences in its table, and 20% to 25% of those were observed once. The ten largest clones add up to about a sixth of the sample. The source material was PBMCs, sampled approximately 20 days after the first yellow fever vaccination. The receptors here all came from a man younger than 35 who received the YFV17D yellow fever vaccine.

The chain has TRBV12-3 or TRBV12-4 and TRBJ2-7; D tentatively reads TRBD1 or TRBD2 (5 bases each). The CDR3 runs to 13 residues. Trimming took 3 bases from V and 6 from J, leaving 12 bases between them. CDR3 amino acids: CASSFGSGGEQYF. CDR3 nucleotides: TGTGCCAGCAGTTTTGGTAGTGGGGGCGAGCAGTACTTC.

This chain uses TRBV27 with TRBJ2-2, with 7 bases fitting TRBD2. The germline V gene has CDR1 MNHEY and CDR2 SMNVEV (reference sequence). The CDR3 spans 16 residues. J was trimmed by 3 bases and V by 0 bases; bases with no gene match: 4. The CDR3 region is CASSLSGGGYTGELFF. The DNA of the CDR3 is TGTGCCAGCAGTTTATCAGGCGGGGGATACACCGGGGAGCTGTTTTTT.

This clonotype is a singleton in its sample. The rearrangement links TRBV7-3 to TRBJ2-1; 13 bases align to TRBD2. The V segment lost 5 bases and the J segment 8 bases; nucleotides outside the gene matches: 3. This CDR3 region has 14 residues. Germline V gene data show CDR1 as SGHTA and CDR2 as FQGTGA. The CDR3 DNA is TGTGCCAGCAGCCCGGGACTAGCGGGGTATGAGCAGTTCTTC. It codes for CASSPGLAGYEQFF. The whole variable domain, filled in from reference TRBV7-3 and TRBJ2-1, reads GAGVSQTPSNKVTEKGKYVELRCDPISGHTALYWYRQSLGQGPEFLIYFQGTGAADDSGLPNDRFFAVRPEGSVSTLKIQRTERGDSAVYLCASSPGLAGYEQFFGPGTRLTVL.

The chain carries TRBV7-2 and TRBJ2-5; no firm D call. From germline, CDR1 is SGHTA and CDR2 FQGNSA. V lost 0 bases, J lost 7 bases, and 6 bases lay in between. The CDR3 runs to 12 residues. CDR3 coding DNA: TGTGCCAGCAGCTTAGCGGTAGGGACCCAGTACTTC. This gives the protein CASSLAVGTQYF.

This clonotype has only a few counts. V and J are TRBV6-5 and TRBJ1-6; D is perhaps TRBD1 (5 bases). Trimming pared 1 base from V and 10 bases from J, leaving 14 bases between. CDR1 MNHEY and CDR2 SVGAGI come from the germline V gene. The CDR3 is made up of 15 amino acids. In nucleotides, the CDR3 is TGTGCCAGCAGTTACTGGTCAGGGTCCGACTCACCCCTCCACTTT. Translated, it gives CASSYWSGSDSPLHF.

This clonotype was recorded a few times. The genes are TRBV11-2 and TRBJ2-5; D is possibly TRBD1 (6 bases). Trimming shortened V by 5 bases and J by 5 bases, and 18 bases separated the two germline ends. This CDR3 region has 15 residues. The germline CDR1 and CDR2 sequences are SGHAT and FQNNGV. Written as DNA, the CDR3 is TGTGCCAGCAGCCCGCGGTGGGGTCAGGGGGAGACCCAGTACTTC. Translation gives CASSPRWGQGETQYF.

The chain uses TRBV6-5 and TRBJ2-7; D is ambiguous. The CDR3 is 11 residues long. V was pared by 6 bases and J by 9 bases, with 12 bases between. Germline CDR1 reads MNHEY; CDR2 reads SVGAGI. CDR3 residues: CASRGTMAQYF. The CDR3 region has the DNA TGTGCCAGCAGAGGAACGATGGCGCAGTACTTC.

V gene TRBV7-2 combines with J gene TRBJ1-1; 7 bases match TRBD1. CDR3 size: 17 residues. Germline assignment: CDR1 SGHTA and CDR2 FQGNSA. V lost 5 bases and J lost 3; bases outside the gene matches: 15. The CDR3, as DNA: TGTGCCAGCAGCCCAGAACGCCCCGGGACAGCCTACACTGAAGCTTTCTTT. Translation gives CASSPERPGTAYTEAFF.

Many counts were recorded for this clonotype. This chain's CDR3 is CSAKGSLFNQPQHF. The CDR3 nucleotides are TGCAGTGCAAAAGGTTCCCTTTTTAATCAGCCCCAGCATTTT. This chain links TRBV20-1 with TRBJ1-5; unclear D gene. Trimming took off 6 bases at V and 4 bases at J, with 16 bases between the two ends. CDR1 and CDR2 (germline): DFQATT, SNEGSKA (reference sequence). This CDR3 contains 14 residues.

This chain joins TRBV6-1 and TRBJ2-7; maybe TRBD2 (6 bases). V shed 8 bases and J shed 1 base, with 18 bases lying between them. CDR1 MNHNS and CDR2 SASEGT come from the germline V gene. This CDR3 has 15 amino acids. The CDR3: CASSLDGGKSYEQYF. CDR3 DNA: TGTGCCAGCTCTCTCGACGGGGGTAAATCCTACGAGCAGTACTTC.

This clonotype was observed many times. The chain couples TRBV6-1 to TRBJ2-3; 10 bases fit TRBD2. Germline V CDR1 and CDR2: MNHNS, SASEGT. The junction had 10 bases not matched to a gene; V was cut back by 5 bases and J by 2 bases. The CDR3 extends over 17 amino acids. The CDR3 DNA reads as TGTGCCAGCAGTACGGCCTCTCTAGCGGGGGTCACAGATACGCAGTATTTT. This encodes CASSTASLAGVTDTQYF.

In its sample, this clonotype was seen many times. The chain couples TRBV7-2 to TRBJ2-4; maybe TRBD2 (5 bases). Germline CDR1 is SGHTA and CDR2 is FQGNSA. This CDR3 region has 18 residues. V was cut by 0 bases and J by 1 base, with 16 bases left in between. CDR3 sequence: CASSLAFGEDRAKNIQYF. In DNA, the CDR3 is TGTGCCAGCAGCTTAGCGTTCGGGGAAGATAGGGCCAAAAACATTCAGTACTTC. Looking up the rest from reference TRBV7-2 and TRBJ2-4 gives the full variable domain: GAGVSQSPSNKVTEKGKDVELRCDPISGHTALYWYRQSLGQGLEFLIYFQGNSAPDKSGLPSDRFSAERTGGSVSTLTIQRTQQEDSAVYLCASSLAFGEDRAKNIQYFGAGTRLSVL.

The chain uses TRBV3-1 and TRBJ2-3; 7 bases align to TRBD2. Looked up from germline, CDR1 is LGHDT and CDR2 is YNNKEL (reference sequence). The J segment lost 4 bases and the V segment lost 4 bases, leaving 5 bases of the junction unmatched. CDR3 length equals 14 residues. The CDR3 nucleotides read TGTGCCAGCAGCCCTGAGGCGGGGGCAGATACGCAGTATTTT. Translation gives CASSPEAGADTQYF.

The chain employs TRBV12-3 or TRBV12-4 and TRBJ2-1; the D gene is possibly TRBD1 (6 bases). V was trimmed by 6 bases and J by 4 bases, leaving 13 bases between them. This CDR3 comprises 14 residues. CDR3 loop: CASSTGQPYNEQFF. The CDR3 region has the DNA TGTGCCAGCAGCACAGGACAGCCGTACAATGAGCAGTTCTTC.

CDR3 nucleotides: TGTGCCAGCAGCTCACGACAGGGGGCATCGGGAAACACCATATATTTT. This sequence encodes CASSSRQGASGNTIYF. The chain uses TRBV7-9 and TRBJ1-3, with 10 bases fitting TRBD1. This CDR3 region has 16 residues. Germline assignment: CDR1 SEHNR and CDR2 FQNEAQ (reference sequence). The ends lost 4 bases at V and 4 bases at J; junction bases unmatched: 7.

This clonotype has more than one count but fewer than ten. This chain joins TRBV4-2 and TRBJ2-5, with D possibly TRBD2 on 5 matching bases. The CDR3 has 15 residues. Trimming shortened V by 0 bases and J by 5 bases, and 13 bases separated the two germline ends. Germline V gives CDR1 LGHNA, CDR2 YNFKEQ. The CDR3 loop is CASSQETGIRETQYF. CDR3 nucleotide sequence: TGTGCCAGCAGCCAAGAGACGGGGATAAGGGAGACCCAGTACTTC.

This clonotype was observed a handful of times. The chain links TRBV10-2 to TRBJ1-5; D remains ambiguous. The ends were cut back, 8 bases at V and 0 bases at J, with 14 bases in the middle. This CDR3 is built from 15 residues. Germline loops: CDR1 WSHSY, CDR2 SAAADI. DNA of the CDR3: TGCGCCAGCCGGCAGGATCCCTATAGCAATCAGCCCCAGCATTTT. It translates to CASRQDPYSNQPQHF.

This clonotype was seen a few times. J is TRBJ1-1 and V is TRBV30; D remains ambiguous. The CDR3 has 13 amino acids. Trimming shortened V by 0 bases and J by 8 bases, and 13 bases separated the two germline ends. Germline V gene sequence: CDR1 GTSNPN, CDR2 SVGIG (reference sequence). For the CDR3, the DNA is TGTGCCTGGAGTGTACGTTCGGGGTCGGAAGCTTTCTTT. Translating it yields CAWSVRSGSEAFF.

The rearrangement uses TRBV2 and TRBJ2-2; D tentatively reads TRBD1 or TRBD2 (6 bases each). The CDR3 consists of 14 residues. V shed 4 bases and J shed 7 bases, with 13 bases lying between them. Germline CDR1 SNHLY, CDR2 FYNNEI. For the CDR3, the DNA is TGTGCCAGCAGTGGGACAGTGGAGGGCGGGGAGCTGTTTTTT. It translates to CASSGTVEGGELFF.

The rearrangement links TRBV7-9 to TRBJ2-1; TRBD1 matches at 9 bases. Germline lookup yields CDR1 SEHNR and CDR2 FQNEAQ (reference sequence). V dropped 8 bases and J dropped 8; count of bases not matched to a gene: 4. CDR3 size: 12 residues. The CDR3 region has the DNA TGTGCCAGCCGTGACAGGGGGGATGAGCAGTTCTTC. It encodes CASRDRGDEQFF.

The chain carries TRBV6-5 and TRBJ2-7, with D possibly called TRBD1 or TRBD2 (6 bases each). V lost 0 bases and J lost 6, with 12 bases in between. The CDR3 extends over 14 amino acids. CDR1 is MNHEY, CDR2 SVGAGI, per germline. The CDR3 DNA reads as TGTGCCAGCAGTTACTCGCAAGGGGGGCTCGAGCAGTACGTC. Residues: CASSYSQGGLEQYV.

The chain recombines TRBV19 with TRBJ2-7; 9 bases agree with TRBD2. The CDR3 extends over 15 amino acids. The germline V gene has CDR1 LNHDA and CDR2 SQIVND (reference sequence). V dropped 6 bases and J dropped 3; count of bases not matched to a gene: 9. CDR3 sequence reads: CASSHRGSGGYEQYF. The CDR3 DNA is TGTGCCAGTAGCCATCGGGGTAGCGGGGGCTACGAGCAGTACTTC.